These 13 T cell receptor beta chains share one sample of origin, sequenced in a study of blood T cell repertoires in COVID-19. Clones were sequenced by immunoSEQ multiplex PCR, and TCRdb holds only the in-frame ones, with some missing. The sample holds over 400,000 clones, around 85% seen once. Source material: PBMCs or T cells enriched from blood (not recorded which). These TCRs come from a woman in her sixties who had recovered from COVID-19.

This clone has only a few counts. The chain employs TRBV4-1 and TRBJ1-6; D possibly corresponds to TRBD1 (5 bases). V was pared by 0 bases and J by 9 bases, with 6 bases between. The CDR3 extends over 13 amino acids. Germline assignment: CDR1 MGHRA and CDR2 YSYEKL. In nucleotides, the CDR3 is TGCGCCAGCAGCCAAGAAGGGGTTTCACCCCTCCACTTT. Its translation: CASSQEGVSPLHF.

The CDR3 protein is CASSLLSGGFYEQYF. The CDR3 DNA reads TGTGCCAGCAGCTTATTAAGCGGGGGCTTCTACGAGCAGTACTTC. The V call is TRBV5-8, the J call TRBJ2-7, with 8 bases aligning to TRBD2. V lost 2 bases and J lost 3; bases outside the gene matches: 7. The CDR3 is 15 amino acids. Germline assignment: CDR1 SGHTS and CDR2 YDEGEE.

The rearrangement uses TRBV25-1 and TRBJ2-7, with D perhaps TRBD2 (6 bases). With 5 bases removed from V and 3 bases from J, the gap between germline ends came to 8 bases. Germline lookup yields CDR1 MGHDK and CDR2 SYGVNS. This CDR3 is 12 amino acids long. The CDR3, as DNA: TGTGCCAGCAGTTACGGGGGCTACGAGCAGTACTTC. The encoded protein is CASSYGGYEQYF.

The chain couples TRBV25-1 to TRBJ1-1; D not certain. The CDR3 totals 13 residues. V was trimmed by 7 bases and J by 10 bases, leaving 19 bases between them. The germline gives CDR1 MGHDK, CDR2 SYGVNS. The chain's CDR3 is CASTLTESSGAFF. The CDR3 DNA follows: TGTGCCAGCACCCTCACAGAGTCGAGCGGAGCTTTCTTT.

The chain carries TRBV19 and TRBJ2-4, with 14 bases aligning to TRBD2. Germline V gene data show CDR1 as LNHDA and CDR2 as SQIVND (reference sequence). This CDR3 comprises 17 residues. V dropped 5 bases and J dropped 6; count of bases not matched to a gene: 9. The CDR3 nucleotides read TGTGCCAGTAGTGTCGGACTAGCGGGGGGTTCTGGAAACATTCAGTACTTC. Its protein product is CASSVGLAGGSGNIQYF.

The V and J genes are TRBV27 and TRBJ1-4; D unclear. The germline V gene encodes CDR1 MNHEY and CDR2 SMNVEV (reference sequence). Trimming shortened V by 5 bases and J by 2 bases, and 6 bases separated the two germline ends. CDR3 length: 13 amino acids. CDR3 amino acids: CASSLQTNEKLFF. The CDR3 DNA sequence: TGTGCCAGCAGTCTACAGACTAATGAAAAACTGTTTTTT.

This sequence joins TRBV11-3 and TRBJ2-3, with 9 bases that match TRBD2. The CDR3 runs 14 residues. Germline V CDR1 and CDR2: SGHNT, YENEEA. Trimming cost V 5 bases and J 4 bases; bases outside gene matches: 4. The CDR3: CASSRLAVPDTQYF. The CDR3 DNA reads TGTGCCAGCAGCCGACTAGCGGTCCCAGATACGCAGTATTTT.

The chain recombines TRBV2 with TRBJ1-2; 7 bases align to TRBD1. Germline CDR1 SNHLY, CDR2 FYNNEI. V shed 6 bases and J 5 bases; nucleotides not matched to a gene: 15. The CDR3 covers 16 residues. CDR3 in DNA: TGTGCCAGCAGCCCCGGGACAGAGGCTTCTGTATATGGCTACACCTTC. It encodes CASSPGTEASVYGYTF.

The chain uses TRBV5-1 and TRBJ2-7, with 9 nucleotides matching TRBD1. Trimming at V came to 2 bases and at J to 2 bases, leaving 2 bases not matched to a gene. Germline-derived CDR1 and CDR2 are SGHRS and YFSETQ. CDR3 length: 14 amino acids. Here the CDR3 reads CASSLQGAPYEQYF. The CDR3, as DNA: TGCGCCAGCAGCTTACAGGGGGCCCCCTACGAGCAGTACTTC. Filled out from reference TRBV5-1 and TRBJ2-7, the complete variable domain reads KAGVTQTPRYLIKTRGQQVTLSCSPISGHRSVSWYQQTPGQGLQFLFEYFSETQRNKGNFPGRFSGRQFSNSRSEMNVSTLELGDSALYLCASSLQGAPYEQYFGPGTRLTVT.

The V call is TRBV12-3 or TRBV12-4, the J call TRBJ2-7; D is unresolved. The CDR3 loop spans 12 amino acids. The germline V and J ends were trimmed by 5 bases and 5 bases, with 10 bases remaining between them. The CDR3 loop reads CASSQQVHEQYV. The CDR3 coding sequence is TGTGCCAGCAGTCAGCAGGTCCACGAGCAGTACGTC.

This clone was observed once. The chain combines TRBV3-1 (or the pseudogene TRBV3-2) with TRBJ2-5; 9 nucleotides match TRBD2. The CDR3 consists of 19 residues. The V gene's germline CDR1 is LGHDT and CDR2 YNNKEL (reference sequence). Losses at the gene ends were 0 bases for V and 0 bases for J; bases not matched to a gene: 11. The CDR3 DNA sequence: TGTGCCAGCAGCCAAGATAGGGCTAGCGGGGTCGAGTACCAAGAGACCCAGTACTTC. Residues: CASSQDRASGVEYQETQYF.

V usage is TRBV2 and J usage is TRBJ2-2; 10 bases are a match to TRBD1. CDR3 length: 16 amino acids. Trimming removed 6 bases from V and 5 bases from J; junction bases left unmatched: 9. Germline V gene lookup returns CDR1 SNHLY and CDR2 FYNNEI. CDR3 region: CASSSSTGGGTGELFF. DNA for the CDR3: TGTGCCAGCAGCTCCTCGACAGGGGGCGGGACCGGGGAGCTGTTTTTT.

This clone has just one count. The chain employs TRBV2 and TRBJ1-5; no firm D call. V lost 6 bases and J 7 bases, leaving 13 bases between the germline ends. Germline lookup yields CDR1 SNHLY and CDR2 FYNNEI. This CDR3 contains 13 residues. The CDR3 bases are TGTGCCAGCAGACTAAGCTGGTTACAGCCCCAGCATTTT. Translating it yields CASRLSWLQPQHF.